The rows below give T cell receptor beta chains drawn from one sample of a study of T-cell reconstitution after alpha-beta-depleted transplantation in children. TCRdb used MiXCR to reprocess the PCR reads, holding one entry per CDR3 protein. There are about 980,000 distinct CDR3 sequences in the sample; about 26% occur only once, and over 25% lies in the top ten. The sequencing here drew on PBMCs, mostly from graft donor cells, taken 360 days after TCRalphabeta/CD19-depleted stem cell transplant. The receptors were sampled from a boy under three years old who had a stem cell transplant for SCID, so the T cells may come from the graft donor. Each CDR3 is given with its conserved first and last residue. D genes are given only for firm matches. Clone size is not always given. Where it is, it says once, few, many or a class for expanded clones.

v_call	clone_size	d_call	j_call	cdr3_aa	cdr3_nt
TRBV7-8	.	.	TRBJ2-4	CASSSGTFKNIQYF	TGTGCCAGCAGCTCAGGGACGTTCAAAAACATTCAGTACTTC
TRBV20-1	few	.	TRBJ1-5	CSARDRFKDRLNQPQHF	TGCAGTGCTAGAGATAGGTTTAAGGATCGCCTAAATCAGCCCCAGCATTTT
TRBV29-1	many	.	TRBJ2-1	CSVVLGGYNEQFF	TGCAGCGTTGTACTGGGGGGTTACAATGAGCAGTTCTTC
TRBV28	.	.	TRBJ1-4	CASTLGGVREKLFF	TGTGCCAGCACCCTAGGCGGGGTCCGAGAAAAACTGTTTTTT
TRBV29-1	.	.	TRBJ2-3	CSVVYRDNTDTQYF	TGCAGCGTTGTGTATAGGGATAACACAGATACGCAGTATTTT
TRBV5-5	.	.	TRBJ1-1	CASSPTPPEAFF	TGTGCCAGCAGCCCTACTCCCCCTGAAGCTTTCTTT
TRBV20-1	.	.	TRBJ2-3	CSATWGHFTDTQYF	TGCAGTGCCACATGGGGCCACTTCACAGATACGCAGTATTTT
TRBV12-3/TRBV12-4	many	.	TRBJ2-7	CASSFRYEQYF	TGTGCCAGCAGTTTCCGCTACGAGCAGTACTTC
TRBV12-3/TRBV12-4	.	TRBD1	TRBJ2-7	CASSLRGGQGANEQYF	TGTGCCAGCAGTCTAAGGGGGGGACAGGGTGCAAACGAGCAGTACTTC
TRBV12-5	few	.	TRBJ2-2	CASGLSVNRVPNTGELFF	TGTGCTAGTGGTTTGTCGGTAAACAGGGTCCCGAACACCGGGGAGCTGTTTTTT
TRBV10-3	.	.	TRBJ2-5	CAIRDGTTRGETQYF	TGTGCCATCAGGGATGGAACGACGAGGGGGGAGACCCAGTACTTC
TRBV12-3/TRBV12-4	.	.	TRBJ2-1	CASRYDRLRDNEQFF	TGTGCCAGCAGATACGACAGGCTTAGGGACAATGAGCAGTTCTTC
TRBV12-3/TRBV12-4	.	TRBD2	TRBJ2-3	CASSSAGTSGGSTDTQYF	TGTGCCAGCAGTTCAGCCGGCACTAGCGGGGGATCGACAGATACGCAGTATTTT
TRBV12-3/TRBV12-4	once	TRBD2	TRBJ2-1	CASRLTSGGTNEQFF	TGTGCCAGCAGATTAACTAGCGGGGGAACCAATGAGCAGTTCTTC
TRBV20-1	few	.	TRBJ2-7	CSGRNSYEQYF	TGCAGTGGACGGAACTCCTACGAGCAGTACTTC
TRBV18	few	.	TRBJ2-1	CASSHDKGPLNEQFF	TGTGCCAGCTCACACGACAAGGGTCCATTGAATGAGCAGTTCTTC
TRBV20-1	few	TRBD2	TRBJ2-3	CSAPLRPSGDTQYF	TGCAGTGCTCCCCTGAGGCCTAGCGGCGATACGCAGTATTTT
TRBV5-1	many	TRBD1	TRBJ2-2	CASSQGQGPGELFF	TGCGCCAGCAGCCAGGGACAGGGGCCCGGGGAGCTGTTTTTT
TRBV12-3/TRBV12-4	few	.	TRBJ2-1	CASSFGGRPNNEQFF	TGTGCCAGCAGTTTCGGGGGCAGGCCGAACAATGAGCAGTTCTTC
TRBV29-1	.	TRBD2	TRBJ2-5	CSTGLAQETQYF	TGCAGCACCGGACTAGCACAAGAGACCCAGTACTTC
TRBV9	.	TRBD1	TRBJ1-4	CASSARGTGREKLFF	TGTGCCAGCAGCGCTCGGGGGACAGGGCGAGAAAAACTGTTTTTT
TRBV7-9	.	TRBD2	TRBJ2-1	CASSFGSGGAYEQFF	TGTGCCAGCAGCTTCGGTAGCGGGGGGGCGTATGAGCAGTTCTTC
TRBV6-5	.	.	TRBJ1-1	CASSTQPYTEAFF	TGTGCCAGCAGCACCCAGCCATACACTGAAGCTTTCTTT
TRBV28	.	.	TRBJ1-5	CASSLYSEHQPQHF	TGTGCCAGCAGTTTATATTCGGAGCATCAGCCCCAGCATTTT
TRBV21-1	few	.	TRBJ2-1	CASSLEDTIDEQFF	TGTGCCAGCAGCCTAGAGGATACTATAGATGAGCAGTTCTTC
TRBV5-1	many	.	TRBJ2-1	CASSLEGTPGFSSYNEQFF	TGCGCCAGCAGCCTCGAGGGGACCCCGGGATTTAGCTCCTACAATGAGCAGTTCTTC
TRBV4-1	.	.	TRBJ2-5	CASSQGAGLLQETQYF	TGCGCCAGCAGCCAAGGTGCAGGATTGTTGCAAGAGACCCAGTACTTC
TRBV12-3/TRBV12-4	few	TRBD1	TRBJ1-1	CASTSNRGLGTEAFF	TGTGCCAGCACCTCGAACAGGGGGCTTGGCACTGAAGCTTTCTTT
TRBV5-1	once	TRBD1	TRBJ2-5	CASSLATDRGETQYF	TGCGCCAGCAGCTTGGCAACGGACAGGGGAGAGACCCAGTACTTC
TRBV5-6	.	.	TRBJ2-1	CASSLGQIGYNEQFF	TGTGCCAGCAGCTTGGGACAGATAGGGTACAATGAGCAGTTCTTC
TRBV12-3/TRBV12-4	.	.	TRBJ2-7	CASSPRPGFYEQYF	TGTGCCAGCAGTCCCAGACCGGGATTCTACGAGCAGTACTTC
TRBV5-1	.	.	TRBJ2-1	CASSSYRDSNEQFF	TGCGCCAGCAGCTCGTACAGGGATTCCAATGAGCAGTTCTTC
TRBV5-6	.	.	TRBJ1-1	CASSLAAGRSEAFF	TGTGCCAGCAGCTTGGCGGCAGGTCGGTCCGAAGCTTTCTTT
TRBV18	few	TRBD1	TRBJ2-3	CASSTGANTQYF	TGTGCCAGCTCAACAGGGGCTAATACGCAGTATTTT
TRBV9	.	TRBD1	TRBJ1-6	CASSAQDRESSPLHF	TGTGCCAGCAGCGCCCAGGACAGGGAAAGTTCACCCCTCCACTTT
TRBV3-1	.	TRBD1	TRBJ1-4	CASSPKVGAGGSTNEKLFF	TGTGCCAGCAGTCCTAAAGTTGGGGCAGGGGGTTCTACTAATGAAAAACTGTTTTTT
TRBV5-1	.	TRBD2	TRBJ2-1	CASETTSGGSYNEQFF	TGCGCCAGCGAAACGACTAGCGGGGGCTCCTACAATGAGCAGTTCTTC